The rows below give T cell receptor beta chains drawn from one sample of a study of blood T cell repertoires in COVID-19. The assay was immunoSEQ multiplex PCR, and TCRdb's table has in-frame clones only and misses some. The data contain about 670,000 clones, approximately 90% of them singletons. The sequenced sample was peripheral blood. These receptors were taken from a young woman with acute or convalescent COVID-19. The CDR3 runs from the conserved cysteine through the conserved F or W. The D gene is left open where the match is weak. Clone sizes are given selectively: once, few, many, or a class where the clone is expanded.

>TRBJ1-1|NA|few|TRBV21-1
CASSKLRGEAFF
TGTGCCAGCAGCAAATTGCGGGGTGAAGCTTTCTTT
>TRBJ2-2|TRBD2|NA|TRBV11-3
CASNLAGLIGGVTGELFF
TGTGCCAGCAACCTCGCGGGCCTGATCGGGGGGGTGACCGGGGAGCTGTTTTTT
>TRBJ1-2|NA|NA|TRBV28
CASSFGVGGYTF
TGTGCCAGCAGTTTTGGCGTGGGCGGCTACACCTTC
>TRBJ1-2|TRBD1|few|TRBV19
CASSIGDSTGVGGYTF
TGTGCCAGTAGTATTGGGGACTCGACAGGGGTGGGTGGCTACACCTTC
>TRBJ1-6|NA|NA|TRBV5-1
CASSFRDISSPLHF
TGCGCCAGCAGCTTCCGGGATATCTCTTCACCCCTCCACTTT
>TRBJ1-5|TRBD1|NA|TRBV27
CASRHQGAYSNQPQHF
TGTGCCAGCAGACACCAGGGGGCGTATAGCAATCAGCCCCAGCATTTT
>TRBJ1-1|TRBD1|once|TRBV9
CASSAGGQSYTEAFF
TGTGCCAGCAGCGCCGGGGGACAGTCATACACTGAAGCTTTCTTT
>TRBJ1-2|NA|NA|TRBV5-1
CASSLRGENYGYTF
TGCGCCAGCAGCTTGCGCGGGGAAAACTATGGCTACACCTTC
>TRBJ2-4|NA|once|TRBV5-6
CASTRERIDIQYF
TGTGCCAGCACCCGGGAGAGGATCGACATTCAGTACTTC
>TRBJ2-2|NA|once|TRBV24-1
CATSEEAPGELFF
TGTGCCACCAGTGAAGAGGCCCCCGGGGAGCTGTTTTTT
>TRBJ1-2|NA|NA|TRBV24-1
CATSERGREYGYTF
TGTGCCACCAGTGAGAGAGGGCGGGAATATGGCTACACCTTC
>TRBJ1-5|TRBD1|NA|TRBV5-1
CASSPDGQGNQPQHF
TGCGCCAGCAGCCCAGACGGACAGGGTAATCAGCCCCAGCATTTT
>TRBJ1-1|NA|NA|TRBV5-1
CASRITNTEAFF
TGCGCCAGCAGGATAACAAACACTGAAGCTTTCTTT
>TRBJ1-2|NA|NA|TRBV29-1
CSVGRYGYTF
TGCAGCGTTGGTAGATATGGCTACACCTTC
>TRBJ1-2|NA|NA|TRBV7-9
CASSFPEDYGYTF
TGTGCCAGCAGCTTTCCGGAGGACTATGGCTACACCTTC
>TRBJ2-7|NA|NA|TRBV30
CAWSVRVPYEQYF
TGTGCCTGGAGTGTCCGGGTCCCCTACGAGCAGTACTTC
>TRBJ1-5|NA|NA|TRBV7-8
CASSLSRVGFNQPQHF
TGTGCCAGCAGCTTATCCAGGGTAGGATTCAATCAGCCCCAGCATTTT
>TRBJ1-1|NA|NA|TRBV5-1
CASRNLLDHMNTEAFF
TGCGCCAGCAGAAACCTCCTAGACCATATGAACACTGAAGCTTTCTTT
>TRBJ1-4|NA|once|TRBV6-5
CASSYSSAATNEKLFF
TGTGCCAGCAGTTACTCGAGTGCCGCAACTAATGAAAAACTGTTTTTT
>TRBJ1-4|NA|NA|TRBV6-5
CASSYKQGSEKLFF
TGTGCCAGCAGTTACAAGCAGGGGAGTGAAAAACTGTTTTTT
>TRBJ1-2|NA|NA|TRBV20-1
CSATRSYGYTF
TGCAGTGCCACGAGATCCTATGGCTACACCTTC
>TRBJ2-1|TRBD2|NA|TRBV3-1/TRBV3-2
CASSPGLAGGLRNEQFF
TGTGCCAGCAGCCCGGGACTAGCGGGGGGGCTTAGGAATGAGCAGTTCTTC
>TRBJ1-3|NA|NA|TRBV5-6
CASSYITGYSGNTIYF
TGTGCCAGCAGCTATATAACAGGTTACTCTGGAAACACCATATATTTT
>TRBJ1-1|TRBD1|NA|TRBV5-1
CASSSGGQVTEAFF
TGCGCCAGCAGCTCTGGTGGACAGGTCACTGAAGCTTTCTTT
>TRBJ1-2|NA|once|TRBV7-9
CASSFGQSYGYIF
TGTGCCAGCAGCTTTGGACAGAGCTATGGCTACATCTTC
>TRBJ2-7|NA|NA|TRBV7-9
CASSLGTSGEQYF
TGTGCCAGCAGCTTGGGCACTTCGGGGGAGCAGTACTTC
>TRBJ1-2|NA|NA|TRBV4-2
CASSQNSEGIYGYTF
TGTGCCAGCAGCCAGAACTCGGAGGGAATCTATGGCTACACCTTC
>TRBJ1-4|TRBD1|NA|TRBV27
CASSLSRGLGEKLFF
TGTGCCAGCAGTTTATCCAGGGGGCTGGGAGAAAAACTGTTTTTT
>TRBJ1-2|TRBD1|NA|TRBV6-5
CASRTGSNYGYTF
TGTGCCAGCCGGACAGGTTCTAACTATGGCTACACCTTC
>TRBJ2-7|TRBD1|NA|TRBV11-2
CASSFGQGVFYEQYF
TGTGCCAGCAGCTTCGGACAGGGGGTTTTTTACGAGCAGTACTTC
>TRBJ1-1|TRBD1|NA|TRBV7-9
CASSPDRGGKAFF
TGTGCCAGCAGCCCGGACAGGGGAGGGAAAGCTTTCTTT
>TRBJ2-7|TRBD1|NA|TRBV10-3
CAISESVGDRGRREQYF
TGTGCCATCAGTGAGTCAGTGGGGGACAGGGGGCGTCGGGAGCAGTACTTC
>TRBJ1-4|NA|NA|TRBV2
CASSGSYNEKLFF
TGTGCCAGCAGCGGGAGCTACAATGAAAAACTGTTTTTT
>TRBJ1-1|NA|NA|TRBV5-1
CASSLSPDKGAEAFF
TGCGCCAGCAGCTTGTCCCCCGATAAAGGGGCTGAAGCTTTCTTT
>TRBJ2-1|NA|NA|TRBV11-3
CASSLGGSDSYNEQFF
TGTGCCAGCAGCTTAGGTGGGAGCGACTCCTACAATGAGCAGTTCTTC
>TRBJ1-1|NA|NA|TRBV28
CASSFRGGEMNTEAFF
TGTGCCAGCAGTTTTCGGGGTGGAGAGATGAACACTGAAGCTTTCTTT
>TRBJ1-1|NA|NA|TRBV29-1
CSGNRDMNTEAFF
TGCAGCGGAAACAGGGACATGAACACTGAAGCTTTCTTT
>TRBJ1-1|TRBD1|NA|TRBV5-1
CASSLGAGGAGNTEAFF
TGCGCCAGCAGCTTGGGCGCAGGGGGCGCGGGTAACACTGAAGCTTTCTTT
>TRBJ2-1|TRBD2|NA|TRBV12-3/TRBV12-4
CASCGGPDEQFF
TGTGCCAGCTGCGGGGGGCCCGATGAGCAGTTCTTC
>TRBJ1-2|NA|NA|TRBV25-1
CASSESGGGIRYTF
TGTGCCAGCAGTGAATCGGGAGGAGGGATCCGCTACACCTTC
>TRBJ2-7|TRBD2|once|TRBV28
CASRGESGRTYEQYF
TGTGCCAGCAGGGGCGAAAGCGGGAGGACCTACGAGCAGTACTTC
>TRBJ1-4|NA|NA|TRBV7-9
CASSLDRGTYEKLFF
TGTGCCAGCAGCTTAGATAGGGGAACTTACGAAAAACTGTTTTTT
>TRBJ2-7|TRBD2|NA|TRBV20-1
CSASLLSGDEQYF
TGCAGTGCTAGTCTCTTGAGCGGGGACGAGCAGTACTTC
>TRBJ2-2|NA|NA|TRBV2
CASSQRGGPGELFF
TGTGCCAGCAGTCAAAGGGGGGGCCCCGGGGAGCTGTTTTTT
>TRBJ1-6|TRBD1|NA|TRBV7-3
CASSSTGGWNSPLHF
TGTGCCAGCAGCTCCACAGGGGGCTGGAATTCACCCCTCCACTTT
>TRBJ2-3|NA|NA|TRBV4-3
CASSQGQGFTDTQYF
TGCGCCAGCAGCCAAGGGCAGGGATTCACAGATACGCAGTATTTT
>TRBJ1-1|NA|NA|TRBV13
CASSLNEGTEAFF
TGTGCCAGCAGCTTAAACGAGGGCACTGAAGCTTTCTTT
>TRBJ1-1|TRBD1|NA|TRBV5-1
CASSLAGTGNTEAFF
TGCGCCAGCAGCTTGGCTGGGACAGGGAACACTGAAGCTTTCTTT